Listed here is a single T cell receptor (beta chain). Its antigen is unidentified. This record comes from a study of post-analysis software for immune sequencing data. The CDR3 sequence is 16 residues long. Trimming stripped 4 bases from V and 0 bases from J, with 17 bases between. Germline assignment: CDR1 SGHRS and CDR2 YFSETQ. Study conclusions and caveats: Controls had lower frequencies than patients of about 5 TRBV segments, which included TRBV5-6, TRBV5-1 and TRBV20-1.

Prepared TCR beta cDNA libraries contained unique molecular identifiers. TCRdb itself ran the PCR reads through MiXCR, one entry per CDR3 protein. This sample has hundreds of thousands of distinct CDR3 sequences; about 53% occur once, and the top ten carry around 4.5%. Specimen: blood. V gene TRBV5-1 combines with J gene TRBJ2-7, with D possibly being TRBD1 or TRBD2 (5 bases each). The TCR sequence derives from a girl aged 5-17 years with multiple sclerosis. CDR3 DNA: TGCGCCAGCAGCCAACGATCGGGACGGTTCTCCTACGAGCAGTACTTC. Residues: CASSQRSGRFSYEQYF.